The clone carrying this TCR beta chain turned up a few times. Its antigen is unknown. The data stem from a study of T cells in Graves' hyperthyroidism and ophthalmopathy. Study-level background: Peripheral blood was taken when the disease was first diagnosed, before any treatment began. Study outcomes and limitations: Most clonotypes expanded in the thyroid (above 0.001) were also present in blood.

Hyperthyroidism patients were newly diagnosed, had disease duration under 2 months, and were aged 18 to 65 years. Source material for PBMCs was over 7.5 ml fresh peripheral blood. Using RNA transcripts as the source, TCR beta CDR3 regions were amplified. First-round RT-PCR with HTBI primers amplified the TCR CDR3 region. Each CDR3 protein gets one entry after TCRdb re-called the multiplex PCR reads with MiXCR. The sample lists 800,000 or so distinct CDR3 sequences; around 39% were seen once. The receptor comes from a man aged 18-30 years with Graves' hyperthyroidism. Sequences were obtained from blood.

The CDR3 nucleotides are TGTGCCAGCAGCGCCCCTAGGAGTACTGGGGCCAACGTCCTGACTTTC. Its protein is CASSAPRSTGANVLTF. The chain employs TRBV9 and TRBJ2-6; D is unclear. Germline V CDR1 and CDR2: SGDLS, YYNGEE. The CDR3 totals 16 residues. Trimming took off 3 bases at V and 2 bases at J, with 12 bases between the two ends.